The 30 T cell receptor beta chains presented below share a single source sample, sequenced in a study of T cell responses to AZD1222 COVID-19 vaccine. Assay used: immunoSEQ multiplex PCR; TCRdb lists only in-frame clones, some missing. The repertoire includes around 140,000 clones, approximately 90% of them detected once, and roughly 1.5% sits in the top ten. The sequencing used peripheral blood, collected 28 days after the second AZD1222 dose. The origin of the receptors is an adult who received the AZD1222 COVID-19 vaccine.

This chain links TRBV7-2 with TRBJ2-2, with 9 bases lining up with TRBD2. Per germline, CDR1 SGHTA and CDR2 FQGNSA. Losses at the gene ends were 2 bases for V and 3 bases for J; bases not matched to a gene: 10. The CDR3 length is 18 residues. CDR3 DNA sequence: TGTGCCAGCAGCTTAATAGTGGCGGGAGGGCCAGACACCGGGGAGCTGTTTTTT. Its translation is CASSLIVAGGPDTGELFF.

The genes are TRBV6-2 or TRBV6-3 and TRBJ2-7; D possibly corresponds to TRBD1 (6 bases). The CDR3 loop spans 19 amino acids. Trimming shortened V by 0 bases and J by 0 bases, and 21 bases separated the two germline ends. Germline V CDR1 and CDR2: MNHEY, SVGEGT. The CDR3 DNA follows: TGTGCCAGCAGTTACTCGGGACACCCATTCGCTGTGAGCTCCTACGAGCAGTACTTC. The encoded protein is CASSYSGHPFAVSSYEQYF.

The J gene is TRBJ1-1, the V gene TRBV12-3 or TRBV12-4; D unresolved. The length of the CDR3 is 13 residues. Trimming pared 6 bases from V and 2 bases from J, leaving 10 bases between. This chain's CDR3 is CASRWTDNTEAFF. CDR3 DNA sequence: TGTGCCAGCAGGTGGACGGACAACACTGAAGCTTTCTTT.

This chain joins TRBV19 and TRBJ1-5, with a possible D match to TRBD1 (5 bases). Germline V gives CDR1 LNHDA, CDR2 SQIVND (reference sequence). The CDR3 runs 14 residues. The V gene lost 3 bases and the J gene lost 2 bases, with 8 bases spanning the gap. Written as DNA, the CDR3 is TGTGCCAGTAGTATGGAACAGGGCAATCAGCCCCAGCATTTT. It translates to CASSMEQGNQPQHF.

In nucleotides, the CDR3 is TGTGCCAGCAGTCCGGGACAGACGCGGGGGGAGACCCAGTACTTC. Translated, it gives CASSPGQTRGETQYF. This chain links TRBV6-2 or TRBV6-3 with TRBJ2-5; either TRBD1 or TRBD2 may fit D (7 bases each). This CDR3 comprises 15 residues. CDR1 MNHEY and CDR2 SVGEGT come from the germline V gene. V was trimmed by 5 bases and J by 5 bases, leaving 18 bases between them.

The V and J genes are TRBV4-2 and TRBJ2-4; TRBD1 agrees at 8 bases. There are 14 residues in the CDR3. Trimming at V came to 4 bases and at J to 4 bases, leaving 3 bases not matched to a gene. Germline V gene data show CDR1 as LGHNA and CDR2 as YNFKEQ. The CDR3 bases are TGTGCCAGCAGCCTGGGGACAGGAAAAAACATTCAGTACTTC. It encodes CASSLGTGKNIQYF.

The chain joins TRBV6-5 to TRBJ2-7, with D maybe TRBD2 (6 bases). Germline V CDR1 and CDR2: MNHEY, SVGAGI. The CDR3 spans 14 residues. Trimming stripped 0 bases from V and 5 bases from J, with 11 bases between. The CDR3 here is CASSYSGGTNEQYF. CDR3 bases: TGTGCCAGCAGTTACTCGGGCGGGACCAACGAGCAGTACTTC.

The chain employs TRBV19 and TRBJ1-1, with a weak D call TRBD1 (5 bases). Trimming took off 1 base at V and 4 bases at J, with 13 bases between the two ends. The CDR3 loop spans 15 amino acids. CDR1 LNHDA and CDR2 SQIVND come from the germline V gene (reference sequence). As DNA, the CDR3 is TGTGCCAGTAGTATAGGGGCAGGGCAGGGCACTGAAGCTTTCTTT. Protein product: CASSIGAGQGTEAFF.

V usage is TRBV9 and J usage is TRBJ2-3; D gene unclear. The CDR3 consists of 13 residues. Germline loops: CDR1 SGDLS, CDR2 YYNGEE. V was clipped by 4 bases and J by 1 base, with 7 bases between them. The CDR3 here is CASSPWGTDTQYF. The DNA of the CDR3 is TGTGCCAGCAGCCCTTGGGGCACAGATACGCAGTATTTT.

This rearrangement joins TRBV20-1 to TRBJ1-1, with TRBD1 as a possible D gene (5 bases). Germline V gene sequence: CDR1 DFQATT, CDR2 SNEGSKA (reference sequence). Deletions cut 3 bases from V and 3 bases from J, with 14 bases between. CDR3 length equals 14 residues. The CDR3 bases are TGCAGTGCTAGTCGCAACGGGGGGGACACTGAAGCTTTCTTT. Its protein is CSASRNGGDTEAFF.

The chain recombines TRBV30 with TRBJ2-1, with D unclear. With 7 bases removed from V and 0 bases from J, the gap between germline ends came to 10 bases. CDR3 length: 13 amino acids. Germline CDR1 GTSNPN, CDR2 SVGIG (reference sequence). The CDR3 DNA reads as TGTGCCTCCACCCGCGGCTCCTACAATGAGCAGTTCTTC. It translates to CASTRGSYNEQFF.

This clone was picked up a small number of times. The rearrangement links TRBV10-1 to TRBJ2-5, with 9 bases identical to TRBD2. This CDR3 is built from 14 residues. The V gene end was trimmed by 3 bases and the J gene end by 4 bases; junction bases not matched to a gene: 3. The germline V gene has CDR1 WNHNN and CDR2 SYGVQD (reference sequence). The CDR3 nucleotides read TGCGCCAGCAGTGACCTACTAGCGGGAGAGACCCAGTACTTC. Amino acids: CASSDLLAGETQYF.

DNA for the CDR3: TGTGCCAGCAGCTTAAGCATGAACACTGAAGCTTTCTTT. Its protein is CASSLSMNTEAFF. This chain joins TRBV7-2 and TRBJ1-1, with no clear D. Trimming stripped 2 bases from V and 0 bases from J, with 4 bases between. Germline values: CDR1 SGHTA, CDR2 FQGNSA. The CDR3 is 13 amino acids.

J is TRBJ1-6 and V is TRBV19, with 11 bases that match TRBD1. The V gene end was trimmed by 8 bases and the J gene end by 0 bases; junction bases not matched to a gene: 12. The CDR3 is 19 amino acids. The V gene's germline CDR1 is LNHDA and CDR2 SQIVND (reference sequence). The CDR3: CASGRTGGAARSYNSPLHF. CDR3 in DNA: TGTGCCAGTGGCAGGACAGGGGGCGCGGCCCGCTCCTATAATTCACCCCTCCACTTT.

The chain uses TRBV7-8 and TRBJ2-1, with TRBD1 as a possible D gene (6 bases). The germline gives CDR1 SGHVS, CDR2 FQNEAQ. Trimming took off 4 bases at V and 9 bases at J, with 10 bases between the two ends. The CDR3 extends over 12 amino acids. As DNA, the CDR3 is TGTGCCAGCAGCTCCCGACAGGCTGAGCAGTTCTTC. This encodes CASSSRQAEQFF.

V is TRBV5-6 and J is TRBJ2-5; 9 bases are shared with TRBD1. J lost 4 bases, V lost 3 bases, and 7 bases had no gene match. Looked up from germline, CDR1 is SGHDT and CDR2 is YYEEEE. The CDR3 runs to 15 residues. The CDR3 here is CASSWDTGGGETQYF. CDR3 sequence (DNA): TGTGCCAGCAGCTGGGATACAGGGGGCGGAGAGACCCAGTACTTC.

The chain carries TRBV19 and TRBJ1-5; 9 nucleotides align to TRBD1. The V segment lost 5 bases and the J segment 2 bases; nucleotides outside the gene matches: 19. This CDR3 has 20 amino acids. Germline V lookup: CDR1 LNHDA, CDR2 SQIVND (reference sequence). CDR3 sequence: CASSSPWDRVGSEGNQPQHF. The CDR3 bases are TGTGCCAGTAGTTCCCCTTGGGACAGGGTGGGGTCGGAGGGCAATCAGCCCCAGCATTTT.

The gene calls are TRBV4-2 and TRBJ2-3; 10 bases are shared with TRBD2. Germline trimming cut 0 bases from V and 4 bases from J; bases unmatched to any gene: 7. Looked up from germline, CDR1 is LGHNA and CDR2 is YNFKEQ. This CDR3 is built from 17 residues. CDR3 nucleotide sequence: TGTGCCAGCAGCCAAGATCTGCCTAGCGGGAGTTCAGATACGCAGTATTTT. Amino acids: CASSQDLPSGSSDTQYF.

The chain recombines TRBV28 with TRBJ1-4, with no clear D. From germline, CDR1 is MDHEN and CDR2 SYDVKM. Trimming left V 1 base short and J 0 bases short, with 6 bases between. There are 15 residues in the CDR3. The CDR3 bases are TGTGCCAGCAGTTTATCTATAGCAACTAATGAAAAACTGTTTTTT. It specifies CASSLSIATNEKLFF.

The rearrangement uses TRBV6-2 or TRBV6-3 and TRBJ1-1, with D maybe TRBD1 (5 bases). Looked up from germline, CDR1 is MNHEY and CDR2 is SVGEGT. Trimming left V 4 bases short and J 4 bases short, with 22 bases between. There are 17 residues in the CDR3. In nucleotides, the CDR3 is TGTGCCAGCAGTTCCATGAGGGGTAAGAAGAGTGGCACTGAAGCTTTCTTT. Protein: CASSSMRGKKSGTEAFF.

The J gene is TRBJ1-5, the V gene TRBV2; 9 positions match TRBD1. Losses at the gene ends were 5 bases for V and 5 bases for J; bases not matched to a gene: 4. The CDR3 sequence is 14 residues long. Germline V gene data show CDR1 as SNHLY and CDR2 as FYNNEI. The CDR3 protein is CASSRTGGDQPQHF. The CDR3 DNA follows: TGTGCCAGCAGTCGAACAGGGGGCGATCAGCCCCAGCATTTT.

The chain couples TRBV28 to TRBJ2-5, with D uncertain. The germline V gene has CDR1 MDHEN and CDR2 SYDVKM. This CDR3 region has 13 residues. Trimming took 0 bases from V and 5 from J, leaving 7 bases between them. CDR3 sequence (DNA): TGTGCCAGCAGTTTATGGTCCCCGGAGACCCAGTACTTC. This gives the protein CASSLWSPETQYF. The whole variable domain, filled in from reference TRBV28 and TRBJ2-5, reads DVKVTQSSRYLVKRTGEKVFLECVQDMDHENMFWYRQDPGLGLRLIYFSYDVKMKEKGDIPEGYSVSREKKERFSLILESASTNQTSMYLCASSLWSPETQYFGPGTRLLVL.

In the case of this clone: The identical CDR3 is also encoded by other nucleotide sequences in the sample. The chain couples TRBV7-2 to TRBJ2-7; 8 positions match TRBD2. Losses at the gene ends were 1 base for V and 4 bases for J; bases not matched to a gene: 6. This CDR3 comprises 15 residues. The V gene's germline CDR1 is SGHTA and CDR2 FQGNSA. The CDR3 DNA reads TGTGCCAGCAGCTTAGACGGGAGGGGCGCTTACGAGCAGTACTTC. Protein: CASSLDGRGAYEQYF.

The rearrangement joins TRBV7-8 to TRBJ1-1, with D unresolved. CDR1 and CDR2 from the germline V gene are SGHVS and FQNEAQ. CDR3 size: 16 residues. Trimming took off 5 bases at V and 0 bases at J, with 16 bases between the two ends. The CDR3 DNA is TGTGCCAGCAGCAAAGCCGGCGGCTATATGAACACTGAAGCTTTCTTT. This sequence encodes CASSKAGGYMNTEAFF.

V usage is TRBV2 and J usage is TRBJ1-2, with D perhaps TRBD1 (6 bases). The ends were cut back, 11 bases at V and 4 bases at J, with 20 bases in the middle. The CDR3 sequence is 14 residues long. The germline V gene has CDR1 SNHLY and CDR2 FYNNEI. CDR3 amino acids: CAFQRGRGSYGYTF. CDR3 DNA sequence: TGTGCCTTCCAACGGGGCAGGGGTAGCTATGGCTACACCTTC.

The genes are TRBV19 and TRBJ1-2, with TRBD1 as a possible D gene (6 bases). Germline V gene lookup returns CDR1 LNHDA and CDR2 SQIVND (reference sequence). The CDR3 is made up of 17 amino acids. The V and J ends lost 8 bases and 1 base respectively, with 23 bases between them. CDR3 bases: TGTGCCAGTGGGGGCACAGCTATGAGTACCTTTAACTATGGCTACACCTTC. As protein: CASGGTAMSTFNYGYTF.

The V gene is TRBV7-2, the J gene TRBJ1-2, with no clear D. The CDR3 length is 17 residues. CDR1 is SGHTA and CDR2 is FQGNSA in the germline V gene. Trimming took off 3 bases at V and 8 bases at J, with 25 bases between the two ends. The CDR3 sequence is CASSLESRTGGLGGYTF. DNA for the CDR3: TGTGCCAGCAGCTTGGAATCTCGGACCGGCGGGTTGGGGGGCTACACCTTC.

The rearrangement links TRBV7-8 to TRBJ1-6; D remains unclear. Germline values: CDR1 SGHVS, CDR2 FQNEAQ. With 5 bases removed from V and 7 bases from J, the gap between germline ends came to 12 bases. CDR3 length: 14 amino acids. This CDR3 reads CASSLVAGNSPLHF. In nucleotides, the CDR3 is TGTGCCAGCAGCCTAGTTGCCGGCAATTCACCCCTCCACTTT.

The table lists this clone with a count of one. V is TRBV9 and J is TRBJ2-7; 11 bases are shared with TRBD2. Trimming took 4 bases from V and 2 from J; bases not matched to a gene: 5. CDR1 is SGDLS and CDR2 is YYNGEE in the germline V gene. The CDR3 is 15 amino acids. This CDR3 is CASSPGLAEPYEQYF. CDR3 nucleotides: TGTGCCAGCAGCCCGGGACTAGCGGAACCCTACGAGCAGTACTTC.

The rearrangement uses TRBV6-2 or TRBV6-3 and TRBJ2-1, with D perhaps TRBD1 (6 bases). Germline assignment: CDR1 MNHEY and CDR2 SVGEGT. Trimming stripped 5 bases from V and 7 bases from J, with 12 bases between. The CDR3 covers 13 residues. The CDR3 nucleotides are TGTGCCAGCAGTCCGGGTCAGGGGAATGAGCAGTTCTTC. This encodes CASSPGQGNEQFF.